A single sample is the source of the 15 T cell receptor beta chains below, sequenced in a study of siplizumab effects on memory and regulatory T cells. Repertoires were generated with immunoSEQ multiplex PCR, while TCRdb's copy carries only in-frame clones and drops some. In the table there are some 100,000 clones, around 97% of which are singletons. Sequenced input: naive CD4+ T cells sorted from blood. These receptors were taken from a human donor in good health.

The CDR3 here is CASSQEGRGAAFF. The CDR3 bases are TGCGCCAGCAGCCAAGAGGGACGGGGGGCAGCTTTCTTT. V usage is TRBV4-3 and J usage is TRBJ1-1; the D gene is possibly TRBD1 (6 bases). Per the germline V gene, CDR1 is LGHNA and CDR2 is YSLEER. Deletions cut 0 bases from V and 10 bases from J, with 12 bases between. The CDR3 totals 13 residues.

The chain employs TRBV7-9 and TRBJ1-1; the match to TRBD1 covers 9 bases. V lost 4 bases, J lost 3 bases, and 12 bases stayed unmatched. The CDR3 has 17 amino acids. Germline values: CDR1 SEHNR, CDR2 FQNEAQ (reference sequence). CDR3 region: CASSSEAWGQGDTEAFF. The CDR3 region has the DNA TGTGCCAGCAGCTCAGAGGCATGGGGACAGGGAGACACTGAAGCTTTCTTT.

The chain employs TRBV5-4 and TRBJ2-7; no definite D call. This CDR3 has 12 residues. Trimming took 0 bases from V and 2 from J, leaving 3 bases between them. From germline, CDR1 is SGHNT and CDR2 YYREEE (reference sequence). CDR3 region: CASSLVAYEQYF. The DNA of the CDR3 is TGTGCCAGCAGCTTGGTCGCCTACGAGCAGTACTTC.

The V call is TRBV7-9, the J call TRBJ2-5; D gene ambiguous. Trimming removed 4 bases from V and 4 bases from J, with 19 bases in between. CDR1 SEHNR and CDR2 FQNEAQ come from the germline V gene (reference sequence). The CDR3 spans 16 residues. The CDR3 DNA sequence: TGTGCCAGCAGCTCAGAACGGCCGGTCGCTATAGAGACCCAGTACTTC. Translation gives CASSSERPVAIETQYF.

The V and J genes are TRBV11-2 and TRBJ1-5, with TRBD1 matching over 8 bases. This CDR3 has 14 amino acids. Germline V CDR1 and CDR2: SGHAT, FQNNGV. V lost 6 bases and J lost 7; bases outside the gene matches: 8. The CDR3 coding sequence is TGTGCCAGCAGTTCCGACAGGGGATTACAGCCCCAGCATTTT. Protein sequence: CASSSDRGLQPQHF.

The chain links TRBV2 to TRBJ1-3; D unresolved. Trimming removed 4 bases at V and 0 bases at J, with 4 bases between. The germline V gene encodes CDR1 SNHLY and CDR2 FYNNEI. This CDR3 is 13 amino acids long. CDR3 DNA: TGTGCCAGCAGTGTTGGCTCTGGAAACACCATATATTTT. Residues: CASSVGSGNTIYF.

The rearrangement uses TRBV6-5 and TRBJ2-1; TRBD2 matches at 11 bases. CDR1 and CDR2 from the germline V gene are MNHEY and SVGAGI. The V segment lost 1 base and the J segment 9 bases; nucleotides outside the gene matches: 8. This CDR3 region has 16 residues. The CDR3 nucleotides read TGTGCCAGCAGTTACTTAATAGCGGGGGGGCCAAGTGAGCAGTTCTTC. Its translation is CASSYLIAGGPSEQFF.

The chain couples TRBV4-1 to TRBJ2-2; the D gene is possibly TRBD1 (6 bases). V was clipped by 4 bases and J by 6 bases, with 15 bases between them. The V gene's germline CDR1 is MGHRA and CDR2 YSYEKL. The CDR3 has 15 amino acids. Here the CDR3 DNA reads TGCGCCAGCAGCCCGCCAGCGGCAGGGGCCGGGGAGCTGTTTTTT. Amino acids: CASSPPAAGAGELFF.

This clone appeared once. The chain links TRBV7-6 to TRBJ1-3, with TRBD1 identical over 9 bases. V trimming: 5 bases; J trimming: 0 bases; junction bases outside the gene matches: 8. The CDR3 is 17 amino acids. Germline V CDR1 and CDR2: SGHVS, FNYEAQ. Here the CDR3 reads CASSTFGQGSSGNTIYF. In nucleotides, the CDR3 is TGTGCCAGCAGCACCTTTGGACAGGGGAGCTCTGGAAACACCATATATTTT.

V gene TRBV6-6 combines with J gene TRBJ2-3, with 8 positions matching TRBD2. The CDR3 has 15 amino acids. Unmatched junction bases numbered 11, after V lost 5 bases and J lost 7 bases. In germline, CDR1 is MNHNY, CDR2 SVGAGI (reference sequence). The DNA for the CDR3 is TGTGCCAGCAGTCTCTCGGGACTAGATCTGAATACGCAGTATTTT. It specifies CASSLSGLDLNTQYF.

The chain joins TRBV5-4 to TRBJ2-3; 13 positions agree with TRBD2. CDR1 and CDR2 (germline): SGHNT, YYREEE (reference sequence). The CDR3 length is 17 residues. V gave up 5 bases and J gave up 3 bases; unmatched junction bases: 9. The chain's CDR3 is CASSRDGLAGVTDTQYF. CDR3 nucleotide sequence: TGTGCCAGCAGTCGTGATGGACTAGCGGGAGTTACAGATACGCAGTATTTT.

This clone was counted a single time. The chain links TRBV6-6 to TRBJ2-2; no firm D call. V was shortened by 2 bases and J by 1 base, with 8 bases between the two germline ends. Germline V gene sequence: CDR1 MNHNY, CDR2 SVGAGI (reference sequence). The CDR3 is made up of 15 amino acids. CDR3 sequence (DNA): TGTGCCAGCAGTTACAAAGTAGGGAACACCGGGGAGCTGTTTTTT. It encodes CASSYKVGNTGELFF.

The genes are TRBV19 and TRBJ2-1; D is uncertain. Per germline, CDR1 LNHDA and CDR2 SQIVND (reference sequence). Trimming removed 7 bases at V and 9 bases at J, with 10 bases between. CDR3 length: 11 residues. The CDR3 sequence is CASKLWGEQFF. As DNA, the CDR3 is TGTGCCAGTAAACTGTGGGGTGAGCAGTTCTTC.

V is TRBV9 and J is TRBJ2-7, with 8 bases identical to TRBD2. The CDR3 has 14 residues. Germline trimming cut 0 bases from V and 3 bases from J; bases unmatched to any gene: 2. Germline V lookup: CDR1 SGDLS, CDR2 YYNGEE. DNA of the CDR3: TGTGCCAGCAGCGTAGAACTAGCGGACTACGAGCAGTACTTC. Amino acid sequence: CASSVELADYEQYF. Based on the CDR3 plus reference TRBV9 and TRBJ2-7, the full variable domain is DSGVTQTPKHLITATGQRVTLRCSPRSGDLSVYWYQQSLDQGLQFLIQYYNGEERAKGNILERFSAQQFPDLHSELNLSSLELGDSALYFCASSVELADYEQYFGPGTRLTVT.

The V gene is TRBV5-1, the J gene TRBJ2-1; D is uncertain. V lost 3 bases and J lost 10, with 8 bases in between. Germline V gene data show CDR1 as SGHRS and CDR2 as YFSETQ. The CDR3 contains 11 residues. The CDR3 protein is CASSYRSEQFF. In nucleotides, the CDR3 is TGCGCCAGCAGCTACCGTTCCGAGCAGTTCTTC.